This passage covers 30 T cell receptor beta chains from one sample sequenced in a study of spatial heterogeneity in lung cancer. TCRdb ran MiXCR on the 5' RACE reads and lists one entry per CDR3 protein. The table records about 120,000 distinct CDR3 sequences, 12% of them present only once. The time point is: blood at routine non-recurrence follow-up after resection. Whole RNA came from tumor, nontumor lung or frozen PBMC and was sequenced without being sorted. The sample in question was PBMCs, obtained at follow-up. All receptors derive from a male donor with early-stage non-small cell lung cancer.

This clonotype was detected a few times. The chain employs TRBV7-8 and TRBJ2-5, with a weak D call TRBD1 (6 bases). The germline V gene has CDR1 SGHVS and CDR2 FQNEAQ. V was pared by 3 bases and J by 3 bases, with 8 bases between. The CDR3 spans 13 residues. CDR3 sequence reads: CASSFDRKETQYF. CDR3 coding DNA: TGTGCCAGCAGCTTCGACAGGAAAGAGACCCAGTACTTC.

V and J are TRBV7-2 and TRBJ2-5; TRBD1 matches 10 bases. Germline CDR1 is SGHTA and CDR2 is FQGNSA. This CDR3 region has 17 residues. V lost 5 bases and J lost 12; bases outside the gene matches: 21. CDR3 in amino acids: CASSPQPLLGQGLSEYF. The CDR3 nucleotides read TGTGCCAGCAGCCCACAACCCCTCCTGGGACAGGGGCTATCGGAGTACTTC.

CDR3 nucleotide sequence: TGTGCCAGCTCACTTCTACGGCCAGGGGGCGTATTAAAGTGGAACACTGAAGCTTTCTTT. The encoded protein is CASSLLRPGGVLKWNTEAFF. The V and J genes are TRBV18 and TRBJ1-1, with 8 positions matching TRBD1. Unmatched junction bases numbered 20, after V lost 4 bases and J lost 1 base. Germline V gives CDR1 KGHSH, CDR2 LQKENI. The CDR3 has 20 amino acids.

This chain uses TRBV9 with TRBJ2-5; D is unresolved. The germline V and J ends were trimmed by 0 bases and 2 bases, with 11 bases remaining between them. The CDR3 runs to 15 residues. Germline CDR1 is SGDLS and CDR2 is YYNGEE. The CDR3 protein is CASSVAPTRQETQYF. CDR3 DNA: TGTGCCAGCAGCGTAGCTCCGACAAGGCAAGAGACCCAGTACTTC.

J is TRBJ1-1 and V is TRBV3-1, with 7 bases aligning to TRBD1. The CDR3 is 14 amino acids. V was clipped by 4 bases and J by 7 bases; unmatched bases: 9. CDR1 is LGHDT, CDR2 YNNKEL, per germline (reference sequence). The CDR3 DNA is TGTGCCAGCAGCCCATGGGGACAGATATATGAAGCTTTCTTT. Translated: CASSPWGQIYEAFF.

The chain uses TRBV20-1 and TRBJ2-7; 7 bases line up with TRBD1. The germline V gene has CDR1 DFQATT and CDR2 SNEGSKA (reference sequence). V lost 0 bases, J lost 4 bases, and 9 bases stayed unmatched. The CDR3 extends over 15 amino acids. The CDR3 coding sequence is TGCAGTGCTAGAGATAATACAGGGGCCCAATACGAGCAGTACTTC. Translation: CSARDNTGAQYEQYF.

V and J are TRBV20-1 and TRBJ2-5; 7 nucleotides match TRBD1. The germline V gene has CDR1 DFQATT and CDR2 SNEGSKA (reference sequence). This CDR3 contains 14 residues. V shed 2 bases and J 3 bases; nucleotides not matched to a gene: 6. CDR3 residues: CSARRGQPKETQYF. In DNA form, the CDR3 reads TGCAGTGCTAGAAGGGGGCAACCCAAAGAGACCCAGTACTTC.

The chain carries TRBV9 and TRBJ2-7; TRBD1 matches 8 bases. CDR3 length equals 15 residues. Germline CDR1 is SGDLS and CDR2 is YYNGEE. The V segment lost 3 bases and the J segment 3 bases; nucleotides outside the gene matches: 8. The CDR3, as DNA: TGTGCCAGCAGCGCATTCGGACAGGGTGGCTACGAGCAGTACTTC. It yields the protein CASSAFGQGGYEQYF.

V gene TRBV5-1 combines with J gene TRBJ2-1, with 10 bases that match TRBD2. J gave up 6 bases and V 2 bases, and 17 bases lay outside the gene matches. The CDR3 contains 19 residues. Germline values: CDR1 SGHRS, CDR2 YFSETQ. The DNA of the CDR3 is TGCGCCAGCAGCTTCGGTCTAGCGGGGGCCACCTCCCGTCCCAATGAGCAGTTCTTC. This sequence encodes CASSFGLAGATSRPNEQFF.

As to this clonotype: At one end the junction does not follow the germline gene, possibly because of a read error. CDR3 protein: CSARDRLTGNSPLHF. The CDR3 DNA is TGCAGTGCCAGAGACAGGCTAACAGGGAATTCACCCCTCCACTTT. The chain employs TRBV20-1 and TRBJ1-6; the D gene is possibly TRBD1 (6 bases). This CDR3 has 15 amino acids. Germline loops: CDR1 DFQATT, CDR2 SNEGSKA (reference sequence).

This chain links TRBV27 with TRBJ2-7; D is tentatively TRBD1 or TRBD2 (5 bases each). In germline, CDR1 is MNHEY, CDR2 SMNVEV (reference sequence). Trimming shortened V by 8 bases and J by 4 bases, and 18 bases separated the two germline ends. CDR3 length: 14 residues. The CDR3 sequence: CASASAGSGYEQYF. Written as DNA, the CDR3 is TGTGCCAGCGCCTCCGCAGGGTCGGGATACGAGCAGTACTTC.

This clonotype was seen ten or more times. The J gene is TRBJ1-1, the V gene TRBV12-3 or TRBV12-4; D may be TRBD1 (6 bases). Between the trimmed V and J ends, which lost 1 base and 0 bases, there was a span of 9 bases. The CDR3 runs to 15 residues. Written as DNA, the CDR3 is TGTGCCAGCAGTTTAGACGGGGGCGTGAACACTGAAGCTTTCTTT. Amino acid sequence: CASSLDGGVNTEAFF.

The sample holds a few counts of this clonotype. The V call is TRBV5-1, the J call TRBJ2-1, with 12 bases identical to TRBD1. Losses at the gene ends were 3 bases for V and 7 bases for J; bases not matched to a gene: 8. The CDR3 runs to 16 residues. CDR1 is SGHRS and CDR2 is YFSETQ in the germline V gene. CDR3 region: CASSSSGQGARNEQFF. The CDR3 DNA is TGCGCCAGCAGCTCTTCGGGACAGGGGGCACGTAATGAGCAGTTCTTC.

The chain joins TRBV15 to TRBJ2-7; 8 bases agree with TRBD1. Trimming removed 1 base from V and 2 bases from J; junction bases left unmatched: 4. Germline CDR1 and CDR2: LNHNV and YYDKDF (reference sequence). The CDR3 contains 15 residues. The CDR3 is CATSRGQGYAYEQYF. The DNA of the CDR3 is TGTGCCACCAGCAGAGGACAGGGGTATGCCTACGAGCAGTACTTC.

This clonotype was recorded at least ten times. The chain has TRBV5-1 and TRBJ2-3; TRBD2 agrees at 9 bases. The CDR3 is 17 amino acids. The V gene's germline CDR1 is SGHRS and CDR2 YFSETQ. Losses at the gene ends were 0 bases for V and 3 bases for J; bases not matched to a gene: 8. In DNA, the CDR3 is TGCGCCAGCAGCTTGGTGCCTAGCGGGGAGGGGACAGATACGCAGTATTTT. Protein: CASSLVPSGEGTDTQYF.

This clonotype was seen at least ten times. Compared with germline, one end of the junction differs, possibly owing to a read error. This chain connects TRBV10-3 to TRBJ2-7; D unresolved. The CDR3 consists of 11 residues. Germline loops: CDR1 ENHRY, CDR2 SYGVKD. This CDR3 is CAIGDFYEQYF. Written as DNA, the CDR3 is TGTGCCATCGGTGACTTCTACGAGCAGTACTTC.

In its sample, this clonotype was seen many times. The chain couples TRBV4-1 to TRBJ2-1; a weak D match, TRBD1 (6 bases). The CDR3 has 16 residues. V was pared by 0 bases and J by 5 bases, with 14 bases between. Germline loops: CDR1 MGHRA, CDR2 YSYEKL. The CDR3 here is CASSQERVRGNNEQFF. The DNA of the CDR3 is TGCGCCAGCAGCCAAGAGAGGGTAAGGGGGAACAATGAGCAGTTCTTC.

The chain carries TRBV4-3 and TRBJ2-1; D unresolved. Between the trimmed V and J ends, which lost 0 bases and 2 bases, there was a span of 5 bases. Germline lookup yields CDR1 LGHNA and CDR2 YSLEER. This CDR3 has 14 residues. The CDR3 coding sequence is TGCGCCAGCAGCCAAGATCAGGCCTACAATGAGCAGTTCTTC. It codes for CASSQDQAYNEQFF.

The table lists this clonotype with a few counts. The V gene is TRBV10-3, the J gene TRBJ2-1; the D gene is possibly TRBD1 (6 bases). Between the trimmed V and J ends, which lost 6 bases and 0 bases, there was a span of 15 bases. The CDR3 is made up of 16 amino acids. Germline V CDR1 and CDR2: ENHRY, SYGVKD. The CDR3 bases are TGTGCCATCAGCACCCAGGGGCTCGGCTCCTACAATGAGCAGTTCTTC. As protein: CAISTQGLGSYNEQFF.

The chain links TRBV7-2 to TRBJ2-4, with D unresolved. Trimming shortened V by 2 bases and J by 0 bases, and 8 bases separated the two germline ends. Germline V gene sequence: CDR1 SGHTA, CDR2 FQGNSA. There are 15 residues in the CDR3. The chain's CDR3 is CASSLMVLAKNIQYF. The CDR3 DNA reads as TGTGCCAGCAGCTTAATGGTTCTAGCCAAAAACATTCAGTACTTC.

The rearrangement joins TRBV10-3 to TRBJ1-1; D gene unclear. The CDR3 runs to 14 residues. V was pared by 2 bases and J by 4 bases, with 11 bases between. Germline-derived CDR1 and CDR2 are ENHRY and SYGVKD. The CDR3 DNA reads TGTGCCATCAGTGAGCCGACCCTGGGCACTGAAGCTTTCTTT. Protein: CAISEPTLGTEAFF.

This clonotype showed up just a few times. The CDR3 DNA sequence: TGTGCCAGCAGTCGCACAGGGGGAGTAACTGGAAACACCATATATTTT. This translates into CASSRTGGVTGNTIYF. The chain couples TRBV12-3 or TRBV12-4 to TRBJ1-3; 8 bases are a match to TRBD1. The CDR3 totals 16 residues. J lost 2 bases, V lost 5 bases, and 8 bases had no gene match.

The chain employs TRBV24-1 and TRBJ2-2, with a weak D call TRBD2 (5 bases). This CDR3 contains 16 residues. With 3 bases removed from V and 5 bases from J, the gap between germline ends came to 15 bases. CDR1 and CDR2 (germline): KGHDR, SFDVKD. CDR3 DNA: TGTGCCACCAGTGATGGCGCTAGCCGAGTTACCGGGGAGCTGTTTTTT. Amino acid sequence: CATSDGASRVTGELFF.

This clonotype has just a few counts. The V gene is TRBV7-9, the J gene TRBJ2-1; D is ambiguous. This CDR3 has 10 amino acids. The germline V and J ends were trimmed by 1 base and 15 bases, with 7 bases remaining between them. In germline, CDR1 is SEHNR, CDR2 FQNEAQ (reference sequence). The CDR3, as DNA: TGTGCCAGCAGCTTAGGACGGAGGTTCTTC. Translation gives CASSLGRRFF.

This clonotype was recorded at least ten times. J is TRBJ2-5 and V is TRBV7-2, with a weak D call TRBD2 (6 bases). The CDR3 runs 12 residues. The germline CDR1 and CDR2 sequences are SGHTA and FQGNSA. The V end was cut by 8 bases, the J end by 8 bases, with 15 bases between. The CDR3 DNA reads TGTGCCAGCGGTCGGGGGTTAGGTACCCAGTACTTC. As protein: CASGRGLGTQYF. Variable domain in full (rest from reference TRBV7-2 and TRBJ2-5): GAGVSQSPSNKVTEKGKDVELRCDPISGHTALYWYRQSLGQGLEFLIYFQGNSAPDKSGLPSDRFSAERTGGSVSTLTIQRTQQEDSAVYLCASGRGLGTQYFGPGTRLLVL.

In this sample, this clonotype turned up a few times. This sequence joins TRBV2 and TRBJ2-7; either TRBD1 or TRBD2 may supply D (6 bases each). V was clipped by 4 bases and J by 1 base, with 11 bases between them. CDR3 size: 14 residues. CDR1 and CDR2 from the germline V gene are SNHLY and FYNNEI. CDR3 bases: TGTGCCAGCAGTGGGCAGGGGAGGTCCTACGAGCAGTACTTC. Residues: CASSGQGRSYEQYF.

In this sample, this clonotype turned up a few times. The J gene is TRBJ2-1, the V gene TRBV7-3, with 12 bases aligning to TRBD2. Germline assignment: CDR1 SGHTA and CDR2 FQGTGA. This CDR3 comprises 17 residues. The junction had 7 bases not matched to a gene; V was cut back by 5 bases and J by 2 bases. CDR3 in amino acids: CASSPLGLAGTYNEQFF. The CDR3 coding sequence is TGTGCCAGCAGCCCCCTTGGACTAGCGGGGACCTACAATGAGCAGTTCTTC. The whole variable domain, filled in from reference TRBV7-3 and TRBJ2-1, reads GAGVSQTPSNKVTEKGKYVELRCDPISGHTALYWYRQSLGQGPEFLIYFQGTGAADDSGLPNDRFFAVRPEGSVSTLKIQRTERGDSAVYLCASSPLGLAGTYNEQFFGPGTRLTVL.

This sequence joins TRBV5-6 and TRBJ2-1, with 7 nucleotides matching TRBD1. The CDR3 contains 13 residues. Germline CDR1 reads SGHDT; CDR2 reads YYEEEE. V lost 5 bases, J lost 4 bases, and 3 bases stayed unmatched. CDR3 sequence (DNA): TGTGCCAGCAGGGGACAGCCTTACAATGAGCAGTTCTTC. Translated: CASRGQPYNEQFF.

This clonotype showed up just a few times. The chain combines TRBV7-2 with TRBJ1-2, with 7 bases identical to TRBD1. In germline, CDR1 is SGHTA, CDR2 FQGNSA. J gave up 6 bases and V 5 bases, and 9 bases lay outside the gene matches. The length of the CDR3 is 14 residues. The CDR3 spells CASSAGGSKDGYTF. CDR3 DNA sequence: TGTGCCAGCAGCGCAGGGGGTAGTAAGGATGGCTACACCTTC.

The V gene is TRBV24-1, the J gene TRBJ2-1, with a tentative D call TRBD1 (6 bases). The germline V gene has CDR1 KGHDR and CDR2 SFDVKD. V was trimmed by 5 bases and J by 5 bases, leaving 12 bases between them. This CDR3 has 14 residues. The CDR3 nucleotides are TGTGCCACCAGTGTGGCTAGGGGGAACAATGAGCAGTTCTTC. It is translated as CATSVARGNNEQFF.